These T cell receptor beta chains were read from a single sample in a study of PD-1 blockade in classical Hodgkin lymphoma. This table comes from immunoSEQ multiplex PCR, and its TCRdb copy is limited to in-frame clones, with some not included. The sample has some 84,000 clones, about nine tenths seen once. The sequences come from peripheral blood mononuclear cells (PBMCs), collected at baseline. The receptors stem from a human donor with classical Hodgkin lymphoma. The CDR3 runs from the conserved cysteine through the conserved F or W. The order of the fields is D gene, J gene, V gene, clone size, CDR3 DNA, CDR3 protein. A D gene is named only where the DNA matches it firmly. Clone size is given for some rows only: seen once, a few or many times, or a class if the clone is expanded.

d_gene: TRBD1; j_gene: TRBJ1-4; v_gene: TRBV7-9; abundance: few; CDR3nt: TGTGCCAGCAGCCCAAGGGACAGCCCTATGGGAGAACTGTTTTTT; CDR3aa: CASSPRDSPMGELFF
d_gene: TRBD1; j_gene: TRBJ1-1; v_gene: TRBV7-9; abundance: -; CDR3nt: TGTGCCAGCAGCTTAGCGGCAGGGGGAACTGAAGCTTTCTTT; CDR3aa: CASSLAAGGTEAFF
d_gene: -; j_gene: TRBJ2-1; v_gene: TRBV10-2; abundance: -; CDR3nt: TGCGCCAGCAGTACCCCGCCGAGCTCCTACAATGAGCAGTTCTTC; CDR3aa: CASSTPPSSYNEQFF
d_gene: -; j_gene: TRBJ1-5; v_gene: TRBV10-2; abundance: -; CDR3nt: TGCGCCAGCAGTTATGGACAAGGGCAGCCCCAGCATTTT; CDR3aa: CASSYGQGQPQHF
d_gene: -; j_gene: TRBJ1-1; v_gene: TRBV18; abundance: -; CDR3nt: TGTGCCAGCTCACCAAAAAGGGGCGCGGGAACTGAAGCTTTCTTT; CDR3aa: CASSPKRGAGTEAFF
d_gene: -; j_gene: TRBJ2-5; v_gene: TRBV4-2; abundance: -; CDR3nt: TGTGCCAGCAGCCCACCGGGACTCCAAGAGACCCAGTACTTC; CDR3aa: CASSPPGLQETQYF
d_gene: TRBD2; j_gene: TRBJ2-1; v_gene: TRBV30; abundance: -; CDR3nt: TGTGCCTGGAGACACGGGACTAGCGGGAGAGGCTTCAATGAGCAGTTCTTC; CDR3aa: CAWRHGTSGRGFNEQFF
d_gene: -; j_gene: TRBJ1-5; v_gene: TRBV28; abundance: -; CDR3nt: TGTGCCAGCAAAAACATCGGCCCAAAATATAGCAATCAGCCCCAGCATTTT; CDR3aa: CASKNIGPKYSNQPQHF
d_gene: -; j_gene: TRBJ2-2; v_gene: TRBV2; abundance: -; CDR3nt: TGTGCCAGCAGTGGGGCGGGCGGTGGCACCGGGGAGCTGTTTTTT; CDR3aa: CASSGAGGGTGELFF
d_gene: TRBD2; j_gene: TRBJ2-1; v_gene: TRBV6-5; abundance: -; CDR3nt: TGTGCCAGCAGTTTCAGACTAGCGGGCTACAATGAGCAGTTCTTC; CDR3aa: CASSFRLAGYNEQFF
d_gene: -; j_gene: TRBJ1-1; v_gene: TRBV5-6; abundance: -; CDR3nt: TGTGCCAGCAGCTTGGTACCCCAGGGGAGCACTGAAGCTTTCTTT; CDR3aa: CASSLVPQGSTEAFF
d_gene: -; j_gene: TRBJ1-4; v_gene: TRBV4-2; abundance: -; CDR3nt: TGTGCCAGCAGCCAAGATTTCTTGAGACAGCCGCCTGAAAAACTGTTTTTT; CDR3aa: CASSQDFLRQPPEKLFF
d_gene: -; j_gene: TRBJ1-1; v_gene: TRBV7-9; abundance: -; CDR3nt: TGTGCCAGCAGCTTAGCGGAGGGTGCGGGCACTGAAGCTTTCTTT; CDR3aa: CASSLAEGAGTEAFF
d_gene: TRBD1; j_gene: TRBJ1-5; v_gene: TRBV30; abundance: -; CDR3nt: TGTGCCTGGAGTGTGACAGGGTCCGGACAGCCCCAGCATTTT; CDR3aa: CAWSVTGSGQPQHF
d_gene: -; j_gene: TRBJ1-5; v_gene: TRBV19; abundance: -; CDR3nt: TGTGCCAGTAGTATAGGGACTATGTTAGAGCCCCAGCATTTT; CDR3aa: CASSIGTMLEPQHF
d_gene: TRBD1; j_gene: TRBJ1-1; v_gene: TRBV7-9; abundance: -; CDR3nt: TGTGCCAGCAGCACAACCGGGACAGGGGGAATGAACACTGAAGCTTTCTTT; CDR3aa: CASSTTGTGGMNTEAFF
d_gene: -; j_gene: TRBJ1-1; v_gene: TRBV18; abundance: once; CDR3nt: TGTGCCAGCTCACCCCGACAGGTTGATTTGAACACTGAAGCTTTCTTT; CDR3aa: CASSPRQVDLNTEAFF
d_gene: -; j_gene: TRBJ2-5; v_gene: TRBV7-2; abundance: -; CDR3nt: TGTGCCAGCAGGCCCTCCTTGGACAGCCAGAGGCGGACCCAGTACTTC; CDR3aa: CASRPSLDSQRRTQYF
d_gene: -; j_gene: TRBJ2-3; v_gene: TRBV30; abundance: -; CDR3nt: TGTGCCTGGAGTAAGTCGGGCGTGAGCACAGATACGCAGTATTTT; CDR3aa: CAWSKSGVSTDTQYF
d_gene: -; j_gene: TRBJ1-4; v_gene: TRBV4-1; abundance: -; CDR3nt: TGCGCCAGCAGCCCTACTCGGGGGGGATTAAAAGAAAAACTGTTTTTT; CDR3aa: CASSPTRGGLKEKLFF
d_gene: TRBD1; j_gene: TRBJ1-1; v_gene: TRBV10-1; abundance: -; CDR3nt: TGCGCCAGCAGTGGGGACAGGGTTACTGAAGCTTTCTTT; CDR3aa: CASSGDRVTEAFF
d_gene: -; j_gene: TRBJ1-1; v_gene: TRBV7-7; abundance: few; CDR3nt: TGTGCTAGCAGCTCAGGATGGGGGATGAACACTGAAGCTTTCTTT; CDR3aa: CASSSGWGMNTEAFF
d_gene: -; j_gene: TRBJ2-1; v_gene: TRBV2; abundance: -; CDR3nt: TGTGCCAGCAGAAAACAGGAGAGCTCCTACAATGAGCAGTTCTTC; CDR3aa: CASRKQESSYNEQFF
d_gene: TRBD2; j_gene: TRBJ2-1; v_gene: TRBV27; abundance: once; CDR3nt: TGTGCCAGCAGTCCCCGGACTAGCGGGAATTTGTACAATGAGCAGTTCTTC; CDR3aa: CASSPRTSGNLYNEQFF
d_gene: -; j_gene: TRBJ2-6; v_gene: TRBV2; abundance: -; CDR3nt: TGTGCCAGCAGGGCTAGCGCGTTCTCTGGGGCCAACGTCCTGACTTTC; CDR3aa: CASRASAFSGANVLTF
d_gene: TRBD2; j_gene: TRBJ2-5; v_gene: TRBV12-5; abundance: -; CDR3nt: TGTGCTAGTGCCCTTCATGGGGAAGGACGGGAGGAAGAGACCCAGTACTTC; CDR3aa: CASALHGEGREEETQYF
d_gene: TRBD1; j_gene: TRBJ2-3; v_gene: TRBV15; abundance: -; CDR3nt: TGTGCCACCAGCAACAGGGGTACAGATACGCAGTATTTT; CDR3aa: CATSNRGTDTQYF
d_gene: -; j_gene: TRBJ1-4; v_gene: TRBV6-5; abundance: -; CDR3nt: TGTGCCAGCAGTTACTCCGACAACTCCAATGAAAAACTGTTTTTT; CDR3aa: CASSYSDNSNEKLFF
d_gene: -; j_gene: TRBJ1-1; v_gene: TRBV11-3; abundance: -; CDR3nt: TGTGCCAGCAGCTTAAATAGGAACACTGAAGCTTTCTTT; CDR3aa: CASSLNRNTEAFF
d_gene: -; j_gene: TRBJ2-1; v_gene: TRBV11-2; abundance: -; CDR3nt: TGTGCCAGCAGCTTAGGTTGGGACTGGCCGTCGAGGAGGAATGAGCAGTTCTTC; CDR3aa: CASSLGWDWPSRRNEQFF
d_gene: -; j_gene: TRBJ2-5; v_gene: TRBV19; abundance: -; CDR3nt: TGTGCCAGTAGTATAGGCACTATAGGCCTCAGGTCTTCGGAGACCCAGTACTTC; CDR3aa: CASSIGTIGLRSSETQYF
d_gene: TRBD1; j_gene: TRBJ2-5; v_gene: TRBV28; abundance: -; CDR3nt: TGTGCCAGCAGACTGACAGGGGGCAGGCAAGAGACCCAGTACTTC; CDR3aa: CASRLTGGRQETQYF
d_gene: -; j_gene: TRBJ2-1; v_gene: TRBV4-1; abundance: -; CDR3nt: TGCGCCAGCAGCCACCCGACTGAACCCCCGACCTACAATGAGCAGTTCTTC; CDR3aa: CASSHPTEPPTYNEQFF
d_gene: TRBD1; j_gene: TRBJ1-1; v_gene: TRBV19; abundance: -; CDR3nt: TGTGCCAGTATAGGGGACAGGCCCCTGATGAACACTGAAGCTTTCTTT; CDR3aa: CASIGDRPLMNTEAFF
d_gene: TRBD1; j_gene: TRBJ2-7; v_gene: TRBV28; abundance: -; CDR3nt: TGTGCCAGCAGTGACGGGACAGGGGGCTTGGGGGAGCAGTACTTC; CDR3aa: CASSDGTGGLGEQYF
d_gene: -; j_gene: TRBJ1-5; v_gene: TRBV21-1; abundance: -; CDR3nt: TGTGCCAGCAGCAAAGGGAGGGGACAGGTCGGCAATCAGCCCCAGCATTTT; CDR3aa: CASSKGRGQVGNQPQHF
d_gene: -; j_gene: TRBJ1-3; v_gene: TRBV19; abundance: few; CDR3nt: TGTGCCAGTAGCCGCGGGACCTCTGGAAACACCATATATTTT; CDR3aa: CASSRGTSGNTIYF
d_gene: -; j_gene: TRBJ2-3; v_gene: TRBV11-2; abundance: -; CDR3nt: TGTGCCAGCAGCCCGCAGGGGTTAAGAACAGATACGCAGTATTTT; CDR3aa: CASSPQGLRTDTQYF
d_gene: -; j_gene: TRBJ1-5; v_gene: TRBV10-3; abundance: -; CDR3nt: TGTGCCATCAGTGAGCTTCAGATGGGGCAGCCCCAGCATTTT; CDR3aa: CAISELQMGQPQHF
d_gene: TRBD1; j_gene: TRBJ2-2; v_gene: TRBV18; abundance: -; CDR3nt: TGTGCCAGCCCCAGACAGGGTTGGAACACCGGGGAGCTGTTTTTT; CDR3aa: CASPRQGWNTGELFF
d_gene: TRBD1; j_gene: TRBJ1-2; v_gene: TRBV27; abundance: -; CDR3nt: TGTGCCAGCAGTTTAAGGGGGACAGGGCTTGGCTACACCTTC; CDR3aa: CASSLRGTGLGYTF
d_gene: -; j_gene: TRBJ2-1; v_gene: TRBV5-4; abundance: -; CDR3nt: TGTGCCAGCAGCTTTACAGTTAGCTCCTACAATGAGCAGTTCTTC; CDR3aa: CASSFTVSSYNEQFF
d_gene: TRBD1; j_gene: TRBJ1-2; v_gene: TRBV27; abundance: -; CDR3nt: TGTGCCAGCAGAACCGGGACAGGGGCCGACTATGGCTACACCTTC; CDR3aa: CASRTGTGADYGYTF
d_gene: TRBD2; j_gene: TRBJ2-7; v_gene: TRBV2; abundance: -; CDR3nt: TGTGCCAGCAGTGAAGTTCTAGCGGGGAGCTCCTACGAGCAGTACTTC; CDR3aa: CASSEVLAGSSYEQYF
d_gene: -; j_gene: TRBJ2-2; v_gene: TRBV21-1; abundance: -; CDR3nt: TGTGCCAGCAGCAAAGAACTAGCGGGAGCCACCGGGGAGCTGTTTTTT; CDR3aa: CASSKELAGATGELFF
d_gene: TRBD2; j_gene: TRBJ2-1; v_gene: TRBV18; abundance: -; CDR3nt: TGTGCCAGCTCACCCTATAGCGGGAGGGTATCCTACAATGAGCAGTTCTTC; CDR3aa: CASSPYSGRVSYNEQFF
d_gene: -; j_gene: TRBJ2-5; v_gene: TRBV10-3; abundance: -; CDR3nt: TGTGCCATCAGTGAGTCGTCAGGGAGGGAGACCCAGTACTTC; CDR3aa: CAISESSGRETQYF
d_gene: TRBD2; j_gene: TRBJ2-1; v_gene: TRBV19; abundance: -; CDR3nt: TGTGCCTCACAACAGCGGACTAGCGGGAGGCTCCACAATGAGCAGTTCTTC; CDR3aa: CASQQRTSGRLHNEQFF
d_gene: -; j_gene: TRBJ2-3; v_gene: TRBV7-9; abundance: -; CDR3nt: TGTGCCAGCAGCTTACAGGGCACAGATACGCAGTATTTT; CDR3aa: CASSLQGTDTQYF
d_gene: -; j_gene: TRBJ2-7; v_gene: TRBV28; abundance: -; CDR3nt: TGTGCCAGCAGTTTATGGAGAGGAGGCAACGAGCAGTACTTC; CDR3aa: CASSLWRGGNEQYF
d_gene: -; j_gene: TRBJ1-2; v_gene: TRBV5-1; abundance: -; CDR3nt: TGCGCCAGCAGCAGGGACGTCGACTATGGCTACACCTTC; CDR3aa: CASSRDVDYGYTF
d_gene: -; j_gene: TRBJ1-1; v_gene: TRBV7-2; abundance: -; CDR3nt: TGTGCCAGCAGCCCCCAGGGGAGGGACACTGAAGCTTTCTTT; CDR3aa: CASSPQGRDTEAFF
d_gene: -; j_gene: TRBJ1-5; v_gene: TRBV28; abundance: once; CDR3nt: TGTGCCAGCAGTAAATCTCAGGGGAGCAATCAGCCCCAGCATTTT; CDR3aa: CASSKSQGSNQPQHF
d_gene: TRBD1; j_gene: TRBJ2-3; v_gene: TRBV4-3; abundance: -; CDR3nt: TGCGCCAGCAGCCTTGGGACAGGGGGCGCCGATACGCAGTATTTT; CDR3aa: CASSLGTGGADTQYF
d_gene: -; j_gene: TRBJ1-2; v_gene: TRBV5-1; abundance: -; CDR3nt: TGCGCCAGCAGCTTGGCCGCAAGGGGTGGCTACACCTTC; CDR3aa: CASSLAARGGYTF
d_gene: TRBD2; j_gene: TRBJ2-7; v_gene: TRBV19; abundance: -; CDR3nt: TGTGCCAGTAGTATTGGTAGCGGGAGGACCTACGAGCAGTACTTC; CDR3aa: CASSIGSGRTYEQYF
d_gene: TRBD1; j_gene: TRBJ2-5; v_gene: TRBV29-1; abundance: -; CDR3nt: TGCAGCGTTGAAGACTGGACAGGGGGCCAAGAGACCCAGTACTTC; CDR3aa: CSVEDWTGGQETQYF